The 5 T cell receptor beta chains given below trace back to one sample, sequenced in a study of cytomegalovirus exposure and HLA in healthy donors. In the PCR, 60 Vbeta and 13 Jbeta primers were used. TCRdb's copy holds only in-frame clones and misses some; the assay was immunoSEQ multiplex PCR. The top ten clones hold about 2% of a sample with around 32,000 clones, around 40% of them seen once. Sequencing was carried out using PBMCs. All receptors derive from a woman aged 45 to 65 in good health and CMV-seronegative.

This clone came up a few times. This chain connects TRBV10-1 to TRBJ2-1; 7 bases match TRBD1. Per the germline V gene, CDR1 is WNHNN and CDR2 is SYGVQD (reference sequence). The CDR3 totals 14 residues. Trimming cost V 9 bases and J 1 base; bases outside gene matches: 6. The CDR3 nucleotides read TGCGCCAGAAAAGACAGGGTTTCCTACAATGAGCAGTTCTTC. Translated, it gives CARKDRVSYNEQFF.

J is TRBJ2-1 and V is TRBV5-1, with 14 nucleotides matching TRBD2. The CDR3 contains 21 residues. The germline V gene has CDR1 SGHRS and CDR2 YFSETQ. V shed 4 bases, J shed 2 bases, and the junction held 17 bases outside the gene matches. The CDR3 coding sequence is TGCGCCAGCAGCCTGCCCCCCACCGGGACTAGCGGGGGCCAACCCTACAATGAGCAGTTCTTC. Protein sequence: CASSLPPTGTSGGQPYNEQFF.

The DNA for the CDR3 is TGTGCCAGCACCAGGTTTGAGACCCAGTACTTC. Amino acid sequence: CASTRFETQYF. The chain links TRBV27 to TRBJ2-5; no clear D gene. Trimming stripped 7 bases from V and 5 bases from J, with 8 bases between. The CDR3 has 11 amino acids. Per the germline V gene, CDR1 is MNHEY and CDR2 is SMNVEV (reference sequence).

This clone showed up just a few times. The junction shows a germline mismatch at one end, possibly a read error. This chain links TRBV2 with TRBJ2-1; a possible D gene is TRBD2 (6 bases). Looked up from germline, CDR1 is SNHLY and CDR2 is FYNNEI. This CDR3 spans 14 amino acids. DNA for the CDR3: TGTGCCAGCGGATCGACCGGGAGCGCGGGATGCCCCGTCTTC. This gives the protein CASGSTGSAGCPVF.

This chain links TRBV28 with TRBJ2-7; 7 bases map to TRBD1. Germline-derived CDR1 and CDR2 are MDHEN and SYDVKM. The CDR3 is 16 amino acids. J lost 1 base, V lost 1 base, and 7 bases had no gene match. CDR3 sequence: CASSLSDRERSYEQYF. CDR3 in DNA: TGTGCCAGCAGTTTATCCGACAGGGAACGGTCCTACGAGCAGTACTTC.